The 32 T cell receptor beta chains below come from one sample, sequenced in a study of shared clonotypes between healthy human individuals (dated by TCRdb to about 2020). CD8 naive samples were obtained by positive selection for CCR7 among CD45RO-negative cells, yielding a CD45RA+CCR7+ population from which TemRA cells were excluded. Receptors were amplified or captured by the immunoSEQ multiplex PCR assay. The table was pulled from immuneACCESS by TCRdb, which kept in-frame rearrangements only. Such tables lose some clones; where checked, under half of the loss comes from unresolved V genes, and the rest has no known cause. The sample includes nearly 2 million clones, with approximately 95% observed a single time. More than 0.9% of the sample is held by the ten biggest clonotypes. Sequencing was performed on naive CD8+ T cells sorted from blood. What this sample's cell subset or site label stands for: CD45RA+CCR7+. These receptors were taken from a man younger than 35 in good health.

The chain links TRBV28 to TRBJ2-7, with TRBD1 identical over 8 bases. Looked up from germline, CDR1 is MDHEN and CDR2 is SYDVKM. CDR3 length: 13 amino acids. J lost 0 bases, V lost 8 bases, and 3 bases had no gene match. CDR3 loop: CASYRGTSYEQYF. The CDR3 bases are TGTGCCAGCTACAGGGGGACCTCCTACGAGCAGTACTTC.

The rearrangement uses TRBV7-6 and TRBJ2-7; D is perhaps TRBD2 (5 bases). Germline values: CDR1 SGHVS, CDR2 FNYEAQ. Trimming cost V 4 bases and J 5 bases, with 21 bases left between them. The CDR3 extends over 16 amino acids. In DNA, the CDR3 is TGTGCCAGCAGCTCCCTCCTCGGGGTTAATGTCCACGAGCAGTACTTC. Its translation is CASSSLLGVNVHEQYF.

The chain joins TRBV2 to TRBJ1-3; D gene uncertain. The CDR3 is 15 amino acids. Trimming cost V 0 bases and J 3 bases, with 9 bases left between them. Per germline, CDR1 SNHLY and CDR2 FYNNEI. The CDR3 protein is CASSEAEVLGNTIYF. The CDR3 bases are TGTGCCAGCAGTGAAGCGGAGGTCCTTGGAAACACCATATATTTT.

The chain joins TRBV7-9 to TRBJ2-1; D call uncertain. The CDR3 spans 14 residues. CDR1 and CDR2 (germline): SEHNR, FQNEAQ (reference sequence). V was pared by 4 bases and J by 6 bases, with 13 bases between. CDR3 in DNA: TGTGCCAGCAGCTCAGTGGACGCAACCAATGAGCAGTTCTTC. This gives the protein CASSSVDATNEQFF. The whole variable domain, filled in from reference TRBV7-9 and TRBJ2-1, reads DTGVSQNPRHKITKRGQNVTFRCDPISEHNRLYWYRQTLGQGPEFLTYFQNEAQLEKSRLLSDRFSAERPKGSFSTLEIQRTEQGDSAMYLCASSSVDATNEQFFGPGTRLTVL.

This chain joins TRBV19 and TRBJ2-7; a weak D match, TRBD2 (5 bases). The germline V gene encodes CDR1 LNHDA and CDR2 SQIVND (reference sequence). This CDR3 is built from 15 residues. V lost 5 bases to trimming and J lost 0 bases, with 14 bases between them. This CDR3 is CASSAPTIRSYEQYF. CDR3 nucleotide sequence: TGTGCCAGTAGTGCTCCGACTATTCGCTCCTACGAGCAGTACTTC.

The CDR3 coding sequence is TGTGCCAGCAGCTTCGGTCGCAATGAGCAGTTCTTC. Amino acids: CASSFGRNEQFF. The chain joins TRBV14 to TRBJ2-1; the D is unclear. The CDR3 is 12 amino acids. V lost 5 bases to trimming and J lost 6 bases, with 8 bases between them. The germline gives CDR1 SGHDN, CDR2 FVKESK.

A single count supports this clone. The rearrangement uses TRBV10-3 and TRBJ2-5; 8 bases align to TRBD1. Per germline, CDR1 ENHRY and CDR2 SYGVKD. The junction had 8 bases not matched to a gene; V was cut back by 3 bases and J by 5 bases. The CDR3 has 15 residues. As DNA, the CDR3 is TGTGCCATCAGTGATCCGGGACAGGAATGGGAGACCCAGTACTTC. This codes for CAISDPGQEWETQYF.

The chain carries TRBV2 and TRBJ1-2; D may be TRBD1 (5 bases). Germline assignment: CDR1 SNHLY and CDR2 FYNNEI. This CDR3 is 14 amino acids long. The germline V and J ends were trimmed by 8 bases and 2 bases, with 15 bases remaining between them. Here the CDR3 reads CASGFPEGNYGYTF. The CDR3, as DNA: TGTGCCAGCGGGTTCCCCGAGGGGAACTATGGCTACACCTTC.

The rearrangement joins TRBV14 to TRBJ2-5; 8 bases agree with TRBD1. This CDR3 comprises 19 residues. J was trimmed by 1 base and V by 1 base; bases with no gene match: 14. Looked up from germline, CDR1 is SGHDN and CDR2 is FVKESK. The CDR3 loop is CASSQVGVGDRPRQETQYF. In DNA form, the CDR3 reads TGTGCCAGCAGCCAAGTTGGGGTCGGGGACAGGCCTCGCCAAGAGACCCAGTACTTC.

CDR3 residues: CASSNTGGRPDNEQFF. The CDR3 coding sequence is TGTGCCAGCAGCAATACAGGGGGACGGCCCGACAATGAGCAGTTCTTC. The chain links TRBV7-3 to TRBJ2-1; 8 bases map to TRBD1. The V and J ends lost 5 bases and 5 bases, in that order; junction bases with no gene match: 11. Per germline, CDR1 SGHTA and CDR2 FQGTGA. This CDR3 contains 16 residues.

The chain links TRBV29-1 to TRBJ2-3; D remains unclear. The CDR3 runs 14 residues. V was shortened by 4 bases and J by 2 bases, with 13 bases between the two germline ends. The germline CDR1 and CDR2 sequences are SQVTM and ANQGSEA. The CDR3 sequence is CSVGTEYFTDTQYF. DNA of the CDR3: TGCAGCGTTGGCACCGAATATTTCACAGATACGCAGTATTTT.

The chain combines TRBV10-1 with TRBJ2-2; 11 nucleotides agree with TRBD2. The CDR3 has 18 residues. The junction had 10 bases not matched to a gene; V was cut back by 3 bases and J by 4 bases. Germline assignment: CDR1 WNHNN and CDR2 SYGVQD (reference sequence). CDR3 DNA sequence: TGCGCCAGCAGTGACAGGACTAGCGGGCCTCTTCCCACCGGGGAGCTGTTTTTT. This gives the protein CASSDRTSGPLPTGELFF.

This chain links TRBV5-1 with TRBJ1-2, with a possible D match to TRBD1 (6 bases). The CDR3 consists of 16 residues. The V end lost 2 bases, the J end lost 4 bases, and 18 bases lay between the germline ends. The germline gives CDR1 SGHRS, CDR2 YFSETQ. CDR3 bases: TGCGCCAGCAGCTTTGGCCCAGGGGAGTTGGGCTATGGCTACACCTTC. Translated: CASSFGPGELGYGYTF. Full variable domain (outside the CDR3, taken from reference TRBV5-1 and TRBJ1-2): KAGVTQTPRYLIKTRGQQVTLSCSPISGHRSVSWYQQTPGQGLQFLFEYFSETQRNKGNFPGRFSGRQFSNSRSEMNVSTLELGDSALYLCASSFGPGELGYGYTFGSGTRLTVV.

A remark on this clone: A much larger clone sits a single nucleotide away, making a read error possible. Other nucleotide sequences from this sample produce the same CDR3. V is TRBV27 and J is TRBJ2-3; D is unresolved. V lost 6 bases, J lost 1 base, and 5 bases lay in between. Germline CDR1 is MNHEY and CDR2 is SMNVEV (reference sequence). This CDR3 is 12 amino acids long. The CDR3 DNA follows: TGTGCCAGCAGCTCGGGCACAGATACGCAGTATTTT. As protein: CASSSGTDTQYF.

This chain joins TRBV15 and TRBJ2-1, with D uncertain. The length of the CDR3 is 10 residues. Germline assignment: CDR1 LNHNV and CDR2 YYDKDF (reference sequence). The V gene lost 9 bases and the J gene lost 4 bases, with 4 bases spanning the gap. CDR3 loop: CATGYNEQFF. As DNA, the CDR3 is TGTGCCACAGGATACAATGAGCAGTTCTTC.

The chain links TRBV27 to TRBJ2-6; unclear D gene. This CDR3 is built from 13 residues. V was shortened by 4 bases and J by 1 base, with 2 bases between the two germline ends. Germline values: CDR1 MNHEY, CDR2 SMNVEV (reference sequence). The CDR3 loop reads CASSWSGANVLTF. DNA for the CDR3: TGTGCCAGCAGTTGGTCTGGGGCCAACGTCCTGACTTTC.

The V and J genes are TRBV2 and TRBJ1-1; D remains unclear. Trimming removed 1 base at V and 4 bases at J, with 10 bases between. The CDR3 contains 14 residues. The V gene's germline CDR1 is SNHLY and CDR2 FYNNEI. CDR3 protein: CASSEVGLGTEAFF. The CDR3 DNA follows: TGTGCCAGCAGTGAAGTAGGGCTGGGCACTGAAGCTTTCTTT. Looking up the rest from reference TRBV2 and TRBJ1-1 gives the full variable domain: EPEVTQTPSHQVTQMGQEVILRCVPISNHLYFYWYRQILGQKVEFLVSFYNNEISEKSEIFDDQFSVERPDGSNFTLKIRSTKLEDSAMYFCASSEVGLGTEAFFGQGTRLTVV.

V usage is TRBV10-3 and J usage is TRBJ2-7; the D gene is possibly TRBD1 (6 bases). CDR3 length: 15 amino acids. Germline lookup yields CDR1 ENHRY and CDR2 SYGVKD. Between the trimmed V and J ends, which lost 5 bases and 1 base, there was a span of 15 bases. The CDR3 spells CAISPAGDPSYEQYF. The CDR3 DNA is TGTGCCATCAGTCCTGCAGGGGACCCGTCCTACGAGCAGTACTTC.

The gene calls are TRBV10-3 and TRBJ2-3, with no clear D. The CDR3 totals 14 residues. The V gene's germline CDR1 is ENHRY and CDR2 SYGVKD. The V end lost 3 bases, the J end lost 0 bases, and 7 bases lay between the germline ends. CDR3 sequence (DNA): TGTGCCATCAGTGACAGCACTAGCACAGATACGCAGTATTTT. As protein: CAISDSTSTDTQYF.

The gene calls are TRBV29-1 and TRBJ1-5, with D perhaps TRBD1 (5 bases). Trimming pared 3 bases from V and 7 bases from J, leaving 16 bases between. This CDR3 has 14 amino acids. Germline V gene data show CDR1 as SQVTM and CDR2 as ANQGSEA. The chain's CDR3 is CSVDELGGGQPQHF. Here the CDR3 DNA reads TGCAGCGTTGACGAATTGGGGGGTGGACAGCCCCAGCATTTT.

This chain links TRBV7-8 with TRBJ2-7, with TRBD1 identical over 7 bases. V lost 6 bases and J lost 4; bases outside the gene matches: 12. The V gene's germline CDR1 is SGHVS and CDR2 FQNEAQ. The CDR3 is 15 amino acids. CDR3: CASRTYGAGGYEQYF. The DNA for the CDR3 is TGTGCCAGCAGGACCTACGGGGCAGGGGGTTACGAGCAGTACTTC.

This rearrangement joins TRBV7-9 to TRBJ2-7, with D tentatively TRBD2 (5 bases). The CDR3 runs to 16 residues. Trimming removed 5 bases from V and 0 bases from J, with 17 bases in between. Germline CDR1 and CDR2: SEHNR and FQNEAQ (reference sequence). The CDR3 region has the DNA TGTGCCAGCAGCCCCCCCAGTGGCGGGTTCTCCTACGAGCAGTACTTC. Its protein is CASSPPSGGFSYEQYF.

This clone was seen a single time. The chain joins TRBV27 to TRBJ2-7; 9 bases are shared with TRBD1. V shed 5 bases and J 7 bases; nucleotides not matched to a gene: 15. Per the germline V gene, CDR1 is MNHEY and CDR2 is SMNVEV (reference sequence). This CDR3 has 16 residues. The CDR3 sequence: CASSLLAGTGFVEQYF. CDR3 DNA sequence: TGTGCCAGCAGTCTACTAGCCGGGACAGGGTTTGTGGAGCAGTACTTC.

The rearrangement joins TRBV27 to TRBJ1-5; D may be TRBD1 (6 bases). The CDR3 loop spans 16 amino acids. Germline V gene lookup returns CDR1 MNHEY and CDR2 SMNVEV (reference sequence). Deletions cut 5 bases from V and 9 bases from J, with 23 bases between. This CDR3 reads CASSPSSGAYIWPQHF. The CDR3 nucleotides are TGTGCCAGCAGTCCTTCTTCAGGGGCTTACATTTGGCCCCAGCATTTT.

The chain joins TRBV10-3 to TRBJ2-1; 8 positions match TRBD2. The length of the CDR3 is 13 residues. Germline CDR1 reads ENHRY; CDR2 reads SYGVKD. After removal of 6 bases from V and 8 bases from J, the junction contained 6 bases not matched to a gene. CDR3 in amino acids: CAIRGREGDEQFF. The DNA of the CDR3 is TGTGCCATCAGAGGCCGGGAGGGCGATGAGCAGTTCTTC.

The chain carries TRBV7-9 and TRBJ1-2, with D perhaps matching TRBD1 (5 bases). Germline CDR1 is SEHNR and CDR2 is FQNEAQ (reference sequence). The CDR3 extends over 15 amino acids. Trimming took off 5 bases at V and 5 bases at J, with 18 bases between the two ends. Here the CDR3 reads CASSAQGEFGYGYTF. For the CDR3, the DNA is TGTGCCAGCAGCGCCCAAGGGGAATTCGGGTATGGCTACACCTTC. Based on the CDR3 plus reference TRBV7-9 and TRBJ1-2, the full variable domain is DTGVSQNPRHKITKRGQNVTFRCDPISEHNRLYWYRQTLGQGPEFLTYFQNEAQLEKSRLLSDRFSAERPKGSFSTLEIQRTEQGDSAMYLCASSAQGEFGYGYTFGSGTRLTVV.

V and J are TRBV19 and TRBJ2-7; TRBD1 matches at 9 bases. This CDR3 has 14 residues. The V segment lost 5 bases and the J segment 0 bases; nucleotides outside the gene matches: 2. Germline CDR1 reads LNHDA; CDR2 reads SQIVND (reference sequence). CDR3 sequence (DNA): TGTGCCAGTAGTTGGACAGGGGTCTCCTACGAGCAGTACTTC. It encodes CASSWTGVSYEQYF.

This rearrangement joins TRBV6-1 to TRBJ2-2; a possible D gene is TRBD2 (5 bases). This CDR3 has 14 residues. CDR1 and CDR2 from the germline V gene are MNHNS and SASEGT. Trimming removed 5 bases from V and 6 bases from J, with 13 bases in between. CDR3 nucleotides: TGTGCCAGCAGTCTCCCGAGAGGGTCCGGGGAGCTGTTTTTT. Amino acids: CASSLPRGSGELFF.

This clone came up a few times. V and J are TRBV4-1 and TRBJ1-2; D not certain. Germline CDR1 MGHRA, CDR2 YSYEKL. V shed 4 bases and J shed 4 bases, with 10 bases lying between them. This CDR3 has 13 amino acids. CDR3 loop: CASSPAGLYGYTF. The CDR3 DNA reads TGCGCCAGCAGCCCCGCTGGCCTCTATGGCTACACCTTC.

This chain joins TRBV14 and TRBJ2-7; tentative D call: TRBD1 (6 bases). Per germline, CDR1 SGHDN and CDR2 FVKESK. The CDR3 is 14 residues long. Trimming took off 0 bases at V and 3 bases at J, with 9 bases between the two ends. CDR3 residues: CASSQENRVYEQYF. CDR3 DNA: TGTGCCAGCAGCCAAGAAAACAGGGTCTACGAGCAGTACTTC.

The chain links TRBV11-2 to TRBJ1-1, with D perhaps TRBD1 (6 bases). The V end lost 3 bases, the J end lost 3 bases, and 8 bases lay between the germline ends. This CDR3 region has 13 residues. Germline-derived CDR1 and CDR2 are SGHAT and FQNNGV. CDR3 loop: CASSFNRDTEAFF. Written as DNA, the CDR3 is TGTGCCAGCAGCTTCAACAGGGACACTGAAGCTTTCTTT. Looking up the rest from reference TRBV11-2 and TRBJ1-1 gives the full variable domain: EAGVAQSPRYKIIEKRQSVAFWCNPISGHATLYWYQQILGQGPKLLIQFQNNGVVDDSQLPKDRFSAERLKGVDSTLKIQPAKLEDSAVYLCASSFNRDTEAFFGQGTRLTVV.

The chain couples TRBV6-5 to TRBJ2-7; D is ambiguous. CDR1 and CDR2 (germline): MNHEY, SVGAGI. This CDR3 comprises 14 residues. The ends were cut back, 1 base at V and 1 base at J, with 8 bases in the middle. CDR3 residues: CASSYFPESYEQYF. The CDR3 nucleotides are TGTGCCAGCAGTTACTTCCCCGAATCCTACGAGCAGTACTTC.